This is a list of T cell receptor beta chains from one sample in a study of CD8 T cells in ankylosing spondylitis. TCRdb re-called the 5' RACE reads through MiXCR, storing one row per CDR3 protein. The sample holds 700,000 to 1,000,000 distinct CDR3 sequences; approximately 12% are singletons and the top ten take about 0.49%. Sequenced: blood, either unsorted or a sorted T cell fraction (not recorded which). These TCRs come from a male donor with ankylosing spondylitis. Each CDR3 is given with its conserved first and last residue. A D gene is named only where the DNA matches it firmly. Size tells how often a clone was seen (once, few, many) or the class of an expanded clone, and some rows leave it out.

clone_size: few; d_call: TRBD1; j_call: TRBJ2-1; v_call: TRBV7-2; cdr3_nt: TGTGCCAGCAGCTTATCCGGGACAGCGAACTCCTACAATGAGCAGTTCTTC; cdr3_aa: CASSLSGTANSYNEQFF
clone_size: many; d_call: -; j_call: TRBJ1-2; v_call: TRBV7-9; cdr3_nt: TGTGCCAGCAGCTTAGTGGCAGGGCATGGCTACACCTTC; cdr3_aa: CASSLVAGHGYTF
clone_size: -; d_call: -; j_call: TRBJ1-1; v_call: TRBV6-2/TRBV6-3; cdr3_nt: TGTGCCAGCCATAATCCGAACACTGAAGCTTTCTTT; cdr3_aa: CASHNPNTEAFF
clone_size: -; d_call: -; j_call: TRBJ2-7; v_call: TRBV5-1; cdr3_nt: TGCGCCAGCAGCTTGGGTCCCGGGGAGGGGGAGACCTACGAGCAGTACTTC; cdr3_aa: CASSLGPGEGETYEQYF
clone_size: many; d_call: -; j_call: TRBJ2-7; v_call: TRBV7-9; cdr3_nt: TGTGCCAGCAGCTTGGGCCGAACAGGTAGAGACTACGAGCAGTACTTC; cdr3_aa: CASSLGRTGRDYEQYF
clone_size: many; d_call: -; j_call: TRBJ2-3; v_call: TRBV10-3; cdr3_nt: TGTGCCATCAGGAGGATGGCTAGCTCAATCACAGATACGCAGTATTTT; cdr3_aa: CAIRRMASSITDTQYF
clone_size: -; d_call: -; j_call: TRBJ2-1; v_call: TRBV28; cdr3_nt: TGTGCCAGCAGTTTATGGAGGAGCCGCGCTAGGAATGAGCAGTTCTTC; cdr3_aa: CASSLWRSRARNEQFF
clone_size: -; d_call: -; j_call: TRBJ1-1; v_call: TRBV7-2; cdr3_nt: TGTGCCAGCAGCTTAGGACGGTGGAACACTGAAGCTTTCTTT; cdr3_aa: CASSLGRWNTEAFF
clone_size: few; d_call: -; j_call: TRBJ2-1; v_call: TRBV9; cdr3_nt: TGTGCCAGCAGCGTAGGGTCACACAATGAGCAGTTCTTC; cdr3_aa: CASSVGSHNEQFF
clone_size: few; d_call: -; j_call: TRBJ1-2; v_call: TRBV5-5; cdr3_nt: TGTGCCAGCAGCTTGGCTTCACTCATCTATGGCTACACCTTC; cdr3_aa: CASSLASLIYGYTF
clone_size: few; d_call: TRBD1; j_call: TRBJ1-1; v_call: TRBV6-5; cdr3_nt: TGTGCCAGCAGTTACCTCGAGGGACAGGGGAAGACTGAAGCTTTCTTT; cdr3_aa: CASSYLEGQGKTEAFF
clone_size: many; d_call: -; j_call: TRBJ2-5; v_call: TRBV29-1; cdr3_nt: TGCAGCGTTGCGACTAGACCCCAAGAGACCCAGTACTTC; cdr3_aa: CSVATRPQETQYF
clone_size: -; d_call: TRBD1; j_call: TRBJ2-5; v_call: TRBV6-1; cdr3_nt: TGTGCCAGCAGGGACCAGAGACAGGGGAGGACCCAGTACTTC; cdr3_aa: CASRDQRQGRTQYF
clone_size: few; d_call: -; j_call: TRBJ1-1; v_call: TRBV27; cdr3_nt: TGTGCCAGCTCCTCAGGCGCGTGGGCTTTCTTT; cdr3_aa: CASSSGAWAFF
clone_size: -; d_call: TRBD2; j_call: TRBJ2-3; v_call: TRBV4-3; cdr3_nt: TGCGCCAGCAGCCCCTCTAGCGGGGGCTTTACGCAGTATTTT; cdr3_aa: CASSPSSGGFTQYF
clone_size: few; d_call: -; j_call: TRBJ1-4; v_call: TRBV7-9; cdr3_nt: TGTGCCAGCAGCTCGGGGGCCGCTTCTGAAAAACTGTTTTTT; cdr3_aa: CASSSGAASEKLFF
clone_size: few; d_call: TRBD2; j_call: TRBJ2-2; v_call: TRBV20-1; cdr3_nt: TGCAGTGCTAGAGTCGCGGGAGCTGTTACCGGGGAGCTGTTTTTT; cdr3_aa: CSARVAGAVTGELFF
clone_size: -; d_call: -; j_call: TRBJ2-1; v_call: TRBV18; cdr3_nt: TGTGCCAGCTCACCCTCAAGGGATTACAATGAGCAGTTCTTC; cdr3_aa: CASSPSRDYNEQFF
clone_size: few; d_call: -; j_call: TRBJ2-5; v_call: TRBV20-1; cdr3_nt: TGCAGTGCTCCGACACTGGTTCAAGAGACCCAGTACTTC; cdr3_aa: CSAPTLVQETQYF
clone_size: few; d_call: TRBD1; j_call: TRBJ2-3; v_call: TRBV29-1; cdr3_nt: TGCAGCGTTAAAAAACACGGACAGGGGCTATACACAGATACGCAGTATTTT; cdr3_aa: CSVKKHGQGLYTDTQYF
clone_size: few; d_call: TRBD1; j_call: TRBJ2-3; v_call: TRBV5-4; cdr3_nt: TGTGCCAGCAGCCAAGGGGGCACCACAGATACGCAGTATTTT; cdr3_aa: CASSQGGTTDTQYF
clone_size: many; d_call: -; j_call: TRBJ2-7; v_call: TRBV20-1; cdr3_nt: TGCAGTGCGAACCCCGGCGATCCAGCCTACGAGCAGTACTTC; cdr3_aa: CSANPGDPAYEQYF
clone_size: -; d_call: -; j_call: TRBJ2-7; v_call: TRBV5-6; cdr3_nt: TGTGCCAGCAGCTTCGGCAGATTGCGCTCCTACGAGCAGTACTTC; cdr3_aa: CASSFGRLRSYEQYF
clone_size: few; d_call: TRBD1; j_call: TRBJ2-1; v_call: TRBV12-3/TRBV12-4; cdr3_nt: TGTGCCAGCAGTCAAGGGACAGGGGGAGGGCAGTTCTTC; cdr3_aa: CASSQGTGGGQFF
clone_size: few; d_call: TRBD2; j_call: TRBJ2-5; v_call: TRBV20-1; cdr3_nt: TGCAGTGCTAGCTGGGGGGGTCGGGAGACCCAGTACTTC; cdr3_aa: CSASWGGRETQYF
clone_size: few; d_call: -; j_call: TRBJ2-2; v_call: TRBV14; cdr3_nt: TGTGCCAGCAGCCGGACGTTGTCAGCCGGGGAGCTGTTTTTT; cdr3_aa: CASSRTLSAGELFF
clone_size: -; d_call: -; j_call: TRBJ2-5; v_call: TRBV27; cdr3_nt: TGTGCCAGCCGCCCTCAGCGGTTAGAGACCCAGTACTTC; cdr3_aa: CASRPQRLETQYF
clone_size: many; d_call: -; j_call: TRBJ2-3; v_call: TRBV3-1; cdr3_nt: TGTGCCAGCAGCCAAGATTGGGGAGATACGCAGTATTTT; cdr3_aa: CASSQDWGDTQYF
clone_size: -; d_call: -; j_call: TRBJ2-5; v_call: TRBV20-1; cdr3_nt: TGCAGTGCTAGAAACATAGAGACCCAGTACTTC; cdr3_aa: CSARNIETQYF
clone_size: -; d_call: -; j_call: TRBJ2-5; v_call: TRBV6-5; cdr3_nt: TGTGCCAGCAGTTCGGACCATAGCGGCGAGACCCAGTACTTC; cdr3_aa: CASSSDHSGETQYF
clone_size: -; d_call: -; j_call: TRBJ2-7; v_call: TRBV15; cdr3_nt: TGTGCCACCAGCAGGGGGATGGGGGACCGGGAGCAGTACTTC; cdr3_aa: CATSRGMGDREQYF
clone_size: many; d_call: -; j_call: TRBJ1-2; v_call: TRBV10-3; cdr3_nt: TGTGCCATCAGTGAGTCAAGGCTGTCCTATGGCTACACCTTC; cdr3_aa: CAISESRLSYGYTF
clone_size: few; d_call: -; j_call: TRBJ1-4; v_call: TRBV5-1; cdr3_nt: TGCGCCAGCAGCTTGGTTTTCACCTCAACTAATGAAAAACTGTTTTTT; cdr3_aa: CASSLVFTSTNEKLFF
clone_size: -; d_call: TRBD1; j_call: TRBJ2-1; v_call: TRBV7-3; cdr3_nt: TGTGCCAGCAGCCAAGGGACAGGGATGTACAATGAGCAGTTCTTC; cdr3_aa: CASSQGTGMYNEQFF
clone_size: -; d_call: TRBD2; j_call: TRBJ2-1; v_call: TRBV4-2; cdr3_nt: TGTGCCAGCAGCCAAGATCAGGGTCTTATGGGAGGGACGTACAATGAGCAGTTCTTC; cdr3_aa: CASSQDQGLMGGTYNEQFF
clone_size: few; d_call: -; j_call: TRBJ1-2; v_call: TRBV29-1; cdr3_nt: TGCAGCGTTGACTTGGACCGGGCGGCTAACTATGGCTACACCTTC; cdr3_aa: CSVDLDRAANYGYTF
clone_size: few; d_call: TRBD1; j_call: TRBJ1-2; v_call: TRBV20-1; cdr3_nt: TGCAGTGCCCAGATGACAGGGAACACCAACTATGGCTACACCTTC; cdr3_aa: CSAQMTGNTNYGYTF
clone_size: many; d_call: -; j_call: TRBJ2-4; v_call: TRBV12-3/TRBV12-4; cdr3_nt: TGTGCCAGCTCAAGTCGGGACCGGGGAGCCCAGTACTTC; cdr3_aa: CASSSRDRGAQYF
clone_size: -; d_call: -; j_call: TRBJ2-2; v_call: TRBV5-1; cdr3_nt: TGCGCCAGCAGCTCTGACAGGCGGTCTGATAACACCGGGGAGCTGTTTTTT; cdr3_aa: CASSSDRRSDNTGELFF
clone_size: -; d_call: -; j_call: TRBJ1-1; v_call: TRBV6-2/TRBV6-3; cdr3_nt: TGTGCCAGCAGTTCGAGCTCCCCGGCTTTCTTT; cdr3_aa: CASSSSSPAFF
clone_size: many; d_call: TRBD1; j_call: TRBJ2-4; v_call: TRBV20-1; cdr3_nt: TGCAGTGCTAAGCCGACAGGGGCCATTCAGTACTTC; cdr3_aa: CSAKPTGAIQYF
clone_size: -; d_call: -; j_call: TRBJ2-1; v_call: TRBV12-3/TRBV12-4; cdr3_nt: TGTGCCAGCAGTAGTGAGAATGAGCAGTTCTTC; cdr3_aa: CASSSENEQFF
clone_size: few; d_call: -; j_call: TRBJ1-2; v_call: TRBV7-3; cdr3_nt: TGTGCCAGCAGCTTAGGCAGGGGAGGAGATGGCTACACCTTC; cdr3_aa: CASSLGRGGDGYTF
clone_size: few; d_call: -; j_call: TRBJ1-2; v_call: TRBV5-4; cdr3_nt: TGTGCCAGCAGCTTGGACAAGATCTATGGCTACACCTTC; cdr3_aa: CASSLDKIYGYTF
clone_size: few; d_call: -; j_call: TRBJ2-5; v_call: TRBV10-3; cdr3_nt: TGTGCCATCAGTCAATTGGGGGTGGAGACCCAGTACTTC; cdr3_aa: CAISQLGVETQYF
clone_size: few; d_call: -; j_call: TRBJ1-1; v_call: TRBV7-9; cdr3_nt: TGTGCCAGCAGCTTTCCCCGACCAGAGCTGGTCTTT; cdr3_aa: CASSFPRPELVF
clone_size: -; d_call: TRBD1; j_call: TRBJ1-6; v_call: TRBV20-1; cdr3_nt: TGCAGTGCGGAGGACAGGGGAAAAAGTAATTCACCCCTCCACTTT; cdr3_aa: CSAEDRGKSNSPLHF
clone_size: -; d_call: TRBD2; j_call: TRBJ2-7; v_call: TRBV18; cdr3_nt: TGTGCCAGCTCACAAACTAGCGGGGAGGCATCCTACGAGCAGTACTTC; cdr3_aa: CASSQTSGEASYEQYF
clone_size: few; d_call: -; j_call: TRBJ2-1; v_call: TRBV7-6; cdr3_nt: TGTGCCAGCAGCTCATACCAGGGCAATGAGCAGTTCTTC; cdr3_aa: CASSSYQGNEQFF